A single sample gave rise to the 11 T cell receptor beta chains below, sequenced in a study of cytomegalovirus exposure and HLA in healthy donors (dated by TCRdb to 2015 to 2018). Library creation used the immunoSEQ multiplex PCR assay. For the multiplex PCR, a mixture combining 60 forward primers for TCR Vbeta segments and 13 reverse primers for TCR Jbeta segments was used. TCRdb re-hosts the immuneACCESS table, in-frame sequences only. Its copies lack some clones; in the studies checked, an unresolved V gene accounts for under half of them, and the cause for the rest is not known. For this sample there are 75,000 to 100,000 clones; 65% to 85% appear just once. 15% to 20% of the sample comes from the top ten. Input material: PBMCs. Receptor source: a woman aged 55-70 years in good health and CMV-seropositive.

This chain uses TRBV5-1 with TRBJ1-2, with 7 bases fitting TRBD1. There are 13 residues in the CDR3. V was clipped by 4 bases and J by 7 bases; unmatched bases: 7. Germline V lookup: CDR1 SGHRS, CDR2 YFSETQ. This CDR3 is CASSGTGAGGYTF. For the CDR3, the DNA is TGCGCCAGCAGCGGAACAGGGGCGGGTGGCTACACCTTC.

The CDR3 DNA sequence: TGTGCCACCAGCAGAGATTTAGAGGGAGCCACTGAAGCTTTCTTT. Protein sequence: CATSRDLEGATEAFF. The gene calls are TRBV15 and TRBJ1-1; D remains unclear. Germline V gene data show CDR1 as LNHNV and CDR2 as YYDKDF (reference sequence). Trimming pared 0 bases from V and 4 bases from J, leaving 12 bases between. CDR3 length: 15 amino acids.

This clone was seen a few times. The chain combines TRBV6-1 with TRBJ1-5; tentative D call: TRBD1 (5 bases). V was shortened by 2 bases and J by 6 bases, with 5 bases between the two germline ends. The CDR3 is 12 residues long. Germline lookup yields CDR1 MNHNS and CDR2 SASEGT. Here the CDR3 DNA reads TGTGCCAGCAGTGAACAGGGTCAGCCCCAGCATTTT. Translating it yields CASSEQGQPQHF.

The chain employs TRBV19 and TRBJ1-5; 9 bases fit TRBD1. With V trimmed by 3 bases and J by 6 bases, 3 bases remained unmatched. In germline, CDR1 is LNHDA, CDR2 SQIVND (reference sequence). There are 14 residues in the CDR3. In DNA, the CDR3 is TGTGCCAGTAGTATGGGACAGGGAAGTCAGCCCCAGCATTTT. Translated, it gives CASSMGQGSQPQHF.

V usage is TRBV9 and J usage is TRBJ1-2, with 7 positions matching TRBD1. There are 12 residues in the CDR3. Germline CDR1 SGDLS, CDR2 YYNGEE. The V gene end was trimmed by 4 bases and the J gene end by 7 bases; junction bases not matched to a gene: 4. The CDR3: CASSPRQGGYTF. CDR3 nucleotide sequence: TGTGCCAGCAGCCCCCGACAGGGTGGCTACACCTTC. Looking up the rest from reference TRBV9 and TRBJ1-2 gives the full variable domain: DSGVTQTPKHLITATGQRVTLRCSPRSGDLSVYWYQQSLDQGLQFLIQYYNGEERAKGNILERFSAQQFPDLHSELNLSSLELGDSALYFCASSPRQGGYTFGSGTRLTVV.

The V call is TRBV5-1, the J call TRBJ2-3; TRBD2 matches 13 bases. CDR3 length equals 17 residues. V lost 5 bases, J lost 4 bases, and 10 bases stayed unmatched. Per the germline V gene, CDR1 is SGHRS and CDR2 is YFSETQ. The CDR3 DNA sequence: TGCGCCAGCAGTTTGAGACTAGCGGGAGGTACCTCAGATACGCAGTATTTT. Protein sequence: CASSLRLAGGTSDTQYF.

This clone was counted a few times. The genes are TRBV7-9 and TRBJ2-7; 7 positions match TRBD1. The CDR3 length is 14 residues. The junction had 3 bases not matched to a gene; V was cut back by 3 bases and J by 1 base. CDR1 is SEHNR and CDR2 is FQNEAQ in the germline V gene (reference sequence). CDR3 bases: TGTGCCAGCAGCTTCCGGACAGGATCCTACGAGCAGTACTTC. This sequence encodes CASSFRTGSYEQYF.

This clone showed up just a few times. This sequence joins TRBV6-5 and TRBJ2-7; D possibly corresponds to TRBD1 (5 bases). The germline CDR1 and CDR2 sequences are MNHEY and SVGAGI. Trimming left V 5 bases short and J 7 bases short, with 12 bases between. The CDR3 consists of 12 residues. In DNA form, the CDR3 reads TGTGCCAGCAGTATTAGGGGTCGGGAGCAGTACTTC. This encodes CASSIRGREQYF.

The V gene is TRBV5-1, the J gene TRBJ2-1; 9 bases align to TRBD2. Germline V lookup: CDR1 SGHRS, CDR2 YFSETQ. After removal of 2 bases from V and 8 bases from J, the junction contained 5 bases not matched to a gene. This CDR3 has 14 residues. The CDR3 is CASSFSGSRDEQFF. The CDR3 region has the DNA TGCGCCAGCAGCTTTAGCGGGAGTAGGGATGAGCAGTTCTTC.

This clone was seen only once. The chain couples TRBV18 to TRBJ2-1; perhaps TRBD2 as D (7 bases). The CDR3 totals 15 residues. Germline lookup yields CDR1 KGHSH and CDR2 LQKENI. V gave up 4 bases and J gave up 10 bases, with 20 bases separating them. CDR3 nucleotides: TGTGCCAGCTCACTAGGACTAGGGGGGACGAGGGAGCAGTTCTTC. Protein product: CASSLGLGGTREQFF.

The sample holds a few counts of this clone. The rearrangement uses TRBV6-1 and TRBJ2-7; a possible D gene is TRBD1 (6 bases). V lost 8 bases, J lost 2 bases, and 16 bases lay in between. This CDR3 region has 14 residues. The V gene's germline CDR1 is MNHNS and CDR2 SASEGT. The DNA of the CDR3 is TGTGCCAGCGTGGGGTCGCAGGGGACCTACGAGCAGTACTTC. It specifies CASVGSQGTYEQYF.